Listed here are 27 T cell receptor beta chains from one sample, sequenced in a study of T-cell reconstitution after alpha-beta-depleted transplantation in children (TCRdb year 2016). The treatment or condition label here, explained by the study, means: allogeneic hematopoietic cell transplantation with graft depleted of TCRalphabeta T cells and CD19 B cells. The receptor library was made with PCR. TCRdb lists the instrument as Illumina HiSeq 2500. Molecular barcoding was employed in the preparation of TCR libraries, with unique molecular identifiers being used to normalize TCRbeta repertoire quantification. The public sequencing data were trimmed at Q25 with fastp and processed into clonotypes with MiXCR by TCRdb, which kept only in-frame beta chains. Here each entry gathers all rows of one CDR3 protein and keeps the most common genes and DNA. Within this sample are 300,000 to 400,000 distinct CDR3 sequences, with under 20% of them counted one time only. In total, the top ten clones hold around 43% of the sample.

The sequences come from PBMCs, mostly from graft donor cells, collected 360 days after TCRalphabeta/CD19-depleted stem cell transplant. Receptor source: a male patient aged 2-15 years who had a stem cell transplant for acute lymphoblastic leukemia, so the T cells may come from the graft donor.

This clonotype was counted between two and nine times. The J gene is TRBJ2-5, the V gene TRBV3-1; 7 nucleotides align to TRBD2. The J segment lost 2 bases and the V segment lost 1 base, leaving 7 bases of the junction unmatched. The CDR3 is 16 residues long. From germline, CDR1 is LGHDT and CDR2 YNNKEL (reference sequence). The DNA of the CDR3 is TGTGCCAGCAGCCAAGTGCCTAGCGGAATTCAAGAGACCCAGTACTTC. Translating gives CASSQVPSGIQETQYF.

This clonotype was seen more than once but under ten times. The chain employs TRBV9 and TRBJ2-5, with D possibly being TRBD1 (5 bases). The CDR3 totals 13 residues. The germline V gene has CDR1 SGDLS and CDR2 YYNGEE. The V end lost 0 bases, the J end lost 3 bases, and 6 bases lay between the germline ends. The CDR3 loop reads CASSVATEETQYF. CDR3 nucleotide sequence: TGTGCCAGCAGCGTAGCGACAGAAGAGACCCAGTACTTC.

This clonotype was picked up a small number of times. This rearrangement joins TRBV27 to TRBJ2-1, with TRBD2 matching over 7 bases. The length of the CDR3 is 14 residues. The J segment lost 4 bases and the V segment lost 10 bases, leaving 10 bases of the junction unmatched. Germline V gene sequence: CDR1 MNHEY, CDR2 SMNVEV (reference sequence). In DNA form, the CDR3 reads TGTGCCACCACAGCCTTCGGGGGGTACAATGAGCAGTTCTTC. This translates into CATTAFGGYNEQFF.

This clonotype was counted only a few times. The chain couples TRBV10-3 to TRBJ1-2, with 10 bases matching TRBD1. This CDR3 spans 16 amino acids. Trimming removed 5 bases from V and 5 bases from J; junction bases left unmatched: 11. The V gene's germline CDR1 is ENHRY and CDR2 SYGVKD. The CDR3 here is CAISPGTGAPQYGYTF. The CDR3, as DNA: TGTGCCATCAGTCCCGGGACAGGGGCCCCGCAATATGGCTACACCTTC.

This chain uses TRBV7-3 with TRBJ2-5; D tentatively fits TRBD1 or TRBD2 (6 bases each). Germline V gene data show CDR1 as SGHTA and CDR2 as FQGTGA. The V and J ends lost 3 bases and 1 base respectively, with 12 bases between them. The CDR3 consists of 15 residues. CDR3 sequence (DNA): TGTGCCAGCAGCTTCGGAGGGGGGCGCCAAGAGACCCAGTACTTC. Protein sequence: CASSFGGGRQETQYF.

The V gene is TRBV20-1, the J gene TRBJ2-7, with D possibly called TRBD1 or TRBD2 (6 bases each). The V and J ends lost 6 bases and 13 bases respectively, with 19 bases between them. Germline V gene sequence: CDR1 DFQATT, CDR2 SNEGSKA (reference sequence). The CDR3 is made up of 11 amino acids. The CDR3 DNA is TGCAGTGCCCAAAAGGGGGAGGATTGCTACTTC. It codes for CSAQKGEDCYF.

This sequence joins TRBV7-2 and TRBJ2-4, with D possibly TRBD1 on 7 matching bases. Germline lookup yields CDR1 SGHTA and CDR2 FQGNSA. V was clipped by 3 bases and J by 8 bases, with 14 bases between them. The CDR3 covers 14 residues. CDR3 region: CASSLNRGGYIQYF. The CDR3 bases are TGTGCCAGCAGCTTGAACAGGGGAGGATACATTCAGTACTTC.

The V gene is TRBV28, the J gene TRBJ2-3, with D possibly matching TRBD2 (6 bases). Germline V gene sequence: CDR1 MDHEN, CDR2 SYDVKM. The CDR3 loop spans 16 amino acids. V was shortened by 2 bases and J by 2 bases, with 14 bases between the two germline ends. CDR3 coding DNA: TGTGCCAGCAGTTTAAGTAGACTAGTGAACACAGATACGCAGTATTTT. Its translation is CASSLSRLVNTDTQYF.

The table lists this clonotype with many counts. CDR3 sequence (DNA): TGTGCCAGCAGCTTGGGACAGGGGGAAGGGACCCAGTACTTC. Translation: CASSLGQGEGTQYF. J is TRBJ2-5 and V is TRBV5-5; 9 bases line up with TRBD1. Trimming took 0 bases from V and 7 from J; bases not matched to a gene: 4. The germline CDR1 and CDR2 sequences are SGHKS and YYEKEE (reference sequence). The CDR3 is made up of 14 amino acids. Full variable domain (remainder filled in from reference TRBV5-5 and TRBJ2-5): DAGVTQSPTHLIKTRGQQVTLRCSPISGHKSVSWYQQVLGQGPQFIFQYYEKEERGRGNFPDRFSARQFPNYSSELNVNALLLGDSALYLCASSLGQGEGTQYFGPGTRLLVL.

This clonotype was counted between two and nine times. This chain links TRBV20-1 with TRBJ2-7; 11 positions match TRBD2. The germline V gene encodes CDR1 DFQATT and CDR2 SNEGSKA (reference sequence). CDR3 length equals 14 residues. The ends lost 6 bases at V and 6 bases at J; junction bases unmatched: 10. The CDR3 bases are TGCAGTGCCCAACTACTAGCGGGAGTACTCGAGCAGTACTTC. Translation gives CSAQLLAGVLEQYF.

This sequence joins TRBV10-3 and TRBJ2-1, with D maybe TRBD2 (5 bases). V shed 0 bases and J shed 6 bases, with 33 bases lying between them. Germline V gene data show CDR1 as ENHRY and CDR2 as SYGVKD. The CDR3 covers 22 residues. The CDR3 here is CAISESRYPEKEVSRTRNEQFF. The CDR3 nucleotides are TGTGCCATCAGTGAGTCAAGATATCCGGAGAAGGAGGTCAGCCGCACGCGCAATGAGCAGTTCTTC.

Ten or more counts support this clonotype. This chain joins TRBV12-3 or TRBV12-4 and TRBJ2-1; 9 nucleotides match TRBD2. The CDR3 has 17 amino acids. The V gene end was trimmed by 2 bases and the J gene end by 4 bases; junction bases not matched to a gene: 9. The CDR3 protein is CASSLRGGTSRYNEQFF. The CDR3 coding sequence is TGTGCCAGCAGTTTACGCGGAGGGACTAGCAGGTACAATGAGCAGTTCTTC.

The rearrangement uses TRBV20-1 and TRBJ2-3; 11 bases line up with TRBD1. V gave up 1 base and J gave up 2 bases; unmatched junction bases: 5. The CDR3 has 16 residues. Germline lookup yields CDR1 DFQATT and CDR2 SNEGSKA (reference sequence). CDR3 sequence: CSARAGQGVYTDTQYF. In DNA, the CDR3 is TGCAGTGCTAGAGCGGGACAGGGGGTTTACACAGATACGCAGTATTTT.

This clonotype has only a few counts. The V call is TRBV20-1, the J call TRBJ1-4; D ambiguous. Deletions cut 5 bases from V and 4 bases from J, with 5 bases between. The CDR3 runs to 11 residues. Germline-derived CDR1 and CDR2 are DFQATT and SNEGSKA (reference sequence). CDR3 residues: CSAFFNEKLFF. In DNA, the CDR3 is TGCAGTGCTTTCTTTAATGAAAAACTGTTTTTT.

The chain uses TRBV28 and TRBJ1-2; 7 nucleotides agree with TRBD1. V was pared by 3 bases and J by 2 bases, with 3 bases of the junction left unmatched. CDR1 is MDHEN, CDR2 SYDVKM, per germline. The CDR3 extends over 14 amino acids. This chain's CDR3 is CASSFGQANYGYTF. CDR3 bases: TGTGCCAGCAGTTTCGGACAGGCAAACTATGGCTACACCTTC.

The J gene is TRBJ2-1, the V gene TRBV10-3; 8 bases are a match to TRBD2. V dropped 0 bases and J dropped 8; count of bases not matched to a gene: 6. This CDR3 is built from 15 residues. The germline CDR1 and CDR2 sequences are ENHRY and SYGVKD. DNA of the CDR3: TGTGCCATCAGTGAGTCTACCGGGAGGGCGGATGAGCAGTTCTTC. Protein sequence: CAISESTGRADEQFF.

Only a few counts were recorded for this clonotype. This sequence joins TRBV30 and TRBJ1-5, with unresolved D. Trimming stripped 2 bases from V and 4 bases from J, with 6 bases between. Germline CDR1 and CDR2: GTSNPN and SVGIG (reference sequence). The CDR3 totals 12 residues. The CDR3 protein is CAWSPRNQPQHF. In nucleotides, the CDR3 is TGTGCCTGGAGTCCCAGGAATCAGCCCCAGCATTTT.

This clonotype was found a few times. The chain links TRBV12-3 or TRBV12-4 to TRBJ1-1; possibly TRBD1 for D (5 bases). V lost 2 bases, J lost 2 bases, and 12 bases lay in between. The CDR3 has 15 amino acids. CDR3 in DNA: TGTGCCAGCAGTTTAAAGACGGGGCTAAACACTGAAGCTTTCTTT. Encoded protein: CASSLKTGLNTEAFF.

The V call is TRBV14, the J call TRBJ2-7, with 7 bases that match TRBD2. This CDR3 is built from 13 residues. V gave up 6 bases and J gave up 1 base; unmatched junction bases: 3. Germline CDR1 reads SGHDN; CDR2 reads FVKESK. The DNA of the CDR3 is TGTGCCAGCAGTCATAGCGGGTCCTACGAGCAGTACTTC. It translates to CASSHSGSYEQYF. The full variable domain, its missing parts supplied by reference TRBV14 and TRBJ2-7, is EAGVTQFPSHSVIEKGQTVTLRCDPISGHDNLYWYRRVMGKEIKFLLHFVKESKQDESGMPNNRFLAERTGGTYSTLKVQPAELEDSGVYFCASSHSGSYEQYFGPGTRLTVT.

The chain joins TRBV28 to TRBJ2-5, with 10 bases lining up with TRBD1. V shed 5 bases and J 1 base; nucleotides not matched to a gene: 4. From germline, CDR1 is MDHEN and CDR2 SYDVKM. This CDR3 has 15 residues. CDR3 in amino acids: CASSLRDRGQETQYF. The CDR3 DNA is TGTGCCAGCAGTCTCCGGGACAGGGGCCAAGAGACCCAGTACTTC.

The chain links TRBV5-1 to TRBJ2-1, with TRBD1 matching over 9 bases. CDR1 SGHRS and CDR2 YFSETQ come from the germline V gene. V lost 3 bases to trimming and J lost 5 bases; unmatched junction nucleotides: 21. The CDR3 is made up of 20 amino acids. The CDR3 sequence: CASSSDRGPNRLSLHNEQFF. The CDR3 bases are TGCGCCAGCAGCTCGGACAGGGGTCCCAACAGACTGTCCCTGCACAATGAGCAGTTCTTC.

The chain links TRBV28 to TRBJ2-3; weak D call: TRBD1 (5 bases). Germline-derived CDR1 and CDR2 are MDHEN and SYDVKM. Trimming shortened V by 3 bases and J by 0 bases, and 10 bases separated the two germline ends. This CDR3 region has 15 residues. DNA for the CDR3: TGTGCCAGCAGTTTGCAGGGTACTAGCACAGATACGCAGTATTTT. Protein product: CASSLQGTSTDTQYF.

The rearrangement links TRBV4-3 to TRBJ1-1; possibly TRBD1 for D (5 bases). V lost 1 base and J 4 bases, leaving 13 bases between the germline ends. Germline CDR1 and CDR2: LGHNA and YSLEER. This CDR3 spans 15 amino acids. CDR3 amino acids: CASSQGRGWVTEAFF. DNA of the CDR3: TGCGCCAGCAGCCAAGGTAGGGGCTGGGTCACTGAAGCTTTCTTT.

This clonotype was detected ten times or more. The chain combines TRBV20-1 with TRBJ2-6; weak D call: TRBD1 (6 bases). CDR1 is DFQATT, CDR2 SNEGSKA, per germline (reference sequence). Trimming left V 6 bases short and J 0 bases short, with 9 bases between. The CDR3 spans 14 residues. CDR3 in DNA: TGCAGTGCCACAGGGAGCTCTGGGGCCAACGTCCTGACTTTC. It codes for CSATGSSGANVLTF.

In this sample, this clonotype turned up a few times. This sequence joins TRBV6-5 and TRBJ1-2; 9 bases are a match to TRBD1. The germline V gene encodes CDR1 MNHEY and CDR2 SVGAGI. The CDR3 loop spans 14 amino acids. The V gene end was trimmed by 4 bases and the J gene end by 7 bases; junction bases not matched to a gene: 7. DNA for the CDR3: TGTGCCAGCAGTTCAGGACAGGGGATGGGTGGCTACACCTTC. Residues: CASSSGQGMGGYTF.

The rearrangement uses TRBV14 and TRBJ2-5, with a possible D match to TRBD1 (5 bases). V was cut by 2 bases and J by 5 bases, with 15 bases left in between. Germline V gives CDR1 SGHDN, CDR2 FVKESK. The CDR3 length is 15 residues. CDR3 coding DNA: TGTGCCAGCAGCCAACCCAGGGCCATCGGGGAGACCCAGTACTTC. Translated: CASSQPRAIGETQYF.

The chain joins TRBV5-1 to TRBJ1-1, with D uncertain. V lost 2 bases and J 0 bases, leaving 8 bases between the germline ends. This CDR3 contains 14 residues. The germline gives CDR1 SGHRS, CDR2 YFSETQ. This chain's CDR3 is CASSFGGLNTEAFF. The CDR3 coding sequence is TGCGCCAGCAGCTTCGGCGGTTTGAACACTGAAGCTTTCTTT.